This T cell receptor beta chain was identified during a study of cytomegalovirus exposure and HLA in healthy donors. Study results and limitations: Another analysis was done later, and it associated over 15,000 TCR beta sequences with HLA alleles at 0.05 false discovery rate.

Vbeta (60) and Jbeta (13) primers were used in the PCR. Method: immunoSEQ multiplex PCR; TCRdb's copy keeps in-frame clones and lacks some. Of about 150,000 clones in the sample, 70% to 80% are singletons; the top ten hold under 4%. Concerning this clone: Antigen: not known.

The sample consisted of PBMCs. The sequence came from a human donor in good health.

CDR3 region: CASSVGQALIQETQYF. The CDR3 nucleotides read TGTGCCAGCAGCGTGGGACAGGCACTAATTCAAGAGACCCAGTACTTC. V and J are TRBV11-2 and TRBJ2-5; TRBD1 matches 8 bases. The CDR3 is 16 residues long. Trimming at V came to 5 bases and at J to 2 bases, leaving 10 bases not matched to a gene. Germline CDR1 is SGHAT and CDR2 is FQNNGV.